This TCR beta chain originates from a study of CD8+CD57+ T cells in acquired aplastic anemia. Regarding the study as a whole: In CD8+ cells, Simpson's diversity showed no significant difference between patients and controls.

For this clonotype: Antigen unknown.

Genomic DNA acted as the template from which TCR beta VDJ combination and CDR3 sequence profiling were carried out. One entry per CDR3 protein, called by TCRdb with MiXCR from the reads. The profile shows approximately 270,000 distinct CDR3 sequences, roughly half of them singletons. The source is a human donor with severe aplastic anemia or a healthy control (not recorded which). The specimen sequenced was sorted CD4+, CD8+, or CD8+CD57+ T cells (not recorded which) from PBMCs.

The CDR3 here is CSAMGLEYTDTQYF. CDR3 nucleotides: TGCAGTGCCATGGGGCTGGAATACACAGATACGCAGTATTTT. This chain joins TRBV20-1 and TRBJ2-3, with D possibly being TRBD1 (5 bases). Germline values: CDR1 DFQATT, CDR2 SNEGSKA (reference sequence). The CDR3 is 14 amino acids. V gave up 6 bases and J gave up 2 bases, with 15 bases separating them.